The 12 T cell receptor beta chains below come from one sample, sequenced in a study of cytomegalovirus exposure and HLA in healthy donors. The PCR was carried out with 60 Vbeta primers and 13 Jbeta primers. This table comes from immunoSEQ multiplex PCR, and its TCRdb copy is limited to in-frame clones, with some not included. Among some 110,000 clones listed, around 9.1% were seen once. The sequencing sample was made of PBMCs. These receptor sequences come from a man aged 35-49 years in good health and CMV-seropositive.

This clone was seen a few times. The chain recombines TRBV4-1 with TRBJ1-2, with TRBD1 identical over 8 bases. Germline V lookup: CDR1 MGHRA, CDR2 YSYEKL. This CDR3 spans 17 amino acids. J gave up 4 bases and V 2 bases, and 12 bases lay outside the gene matches. This CDR3 reads CASSQPLRTGRAYGYTF. CDR3 nucleotide sequence: TGCGCCAGCAGCCAACCCTTACGGACAGGGCGGGCCTATGGCTACACCTTC.

The chain recombines TRBV10-1 with TRBJ2-2, with D perhaps TRBD1 (5 bases). The germline CDR1 and CDR2 sequences are WNHNN and SYGVQD (reference sequence). Deletions cut 4 bases from V and 6 bases from J, with 12 bases between. The CDR3 is 14 residues long. The CDR3 DNA follows: TGCGCCAGCAGTGGGAAGAAAGGGGCCGGGGAGCTGTTTTTT. Its protein product is CASSGKKGAGELFF.

This clone was detected only a few times. CDR3 nucleotides: TGTGCCAGCAGCGTAGGGCGGGAGCGCTACGAGCAGTACTTC. This sequence encodes CASSVGRERYEQYF. The gene calls are TRBV9 and TRBJ2-7; 7 nucleotides agree with TRBD2. The germline V gene encodes CDR1 SGDLS and CDR2 YYNGEE. The CDR3 is made up of 14 amino acids. Unmatched junction bases numbered 3, after V lost 0 bases and J lost 3 bases. Using reference TRBV9 and TRBJ2-7 for the parts outside the CDR3, the full variable domain is DSGVTQTPKHLITATGQRVTLRCSPRSGDLSVYWYQQSLDQGLQFLIQYYNGEERAKGNILERFSAQQFPDLHSELNLSSLELGDSALYFCASSVGRERYEQYFGPGTRLTVT.

V is TRBV28 and J is TRBJ2-7; possible D gene TRBD2, 5 bases. The germline V gene encodes CDR1 MDHEN and CDR2 SYDVKM. The V end lost 7 bases, the J end lost 3 bases, and 10 bases lay between the germline ends. CDR3 length: 12 amino acids. The chain's CDR3 is CASTLGSYEQYF. Written as DNA, the CDR3 is TGTGCCAGCACCCTAGGGAGCTACGAGCAGTACTTC.

The rearrangement joins TRBV6-5 to TRBJ2-5; D perhaps matches TRBD2 (6 bases). The J call is uncertain, as TRBJ2-7 better fits the DNA end. The germline V gene encodes CDR1 MNHEY and CDR2 SVGAGI. The CDR3 is made up of 13 amino acids. CDR3 region: CASQRALSYEQYF. CDR3 nucleotide sequence: TGTGCCAGCCAGCGGGCGCTGTCCTACGAGCAGTACTTC.

The V call is TRBV5-6, the J call TRBJ1-2, with 7 positions matching TRBD1. V trimming: 3 bases; J trimming: 4 bases; junction bases outside the gene matches: 6. This CDR3 region has 14 residues. CDR1 is SGHDT and CDR2 is YYEEEE in the germline V gene. CDR3 bases: TGTGCCAGCAGCTCCTTTGACAGGGTCTATGGCTACACCTTC. This translates into CASSSFDRVYGYTF.

The chain links TRBV5-1 to TRBJ2-3; 11 bases align to TRBD2. Germline V gene data show CDR1 as SGHRS and CDR2 as YFSETQ. The V gene end was trimmed by 7 bases and the J gene end by 0 bases; junction bases not matched to a gene: 7. The CDR3 is 16 amino acids. Here the CDR3 DNA reads TGCGCCAGCTCTGAACTAGCGGGAGCCAGCACAGATACGCAGTATTTT. Amino acid sequence: CASSELAGASTDTQYF. The whole variable domain, filled in from reference TRBV5-1 and TRBJ2-3, reads KAGVTQTPRYLIKTRGQQVTLSCSPISGHRSVSWYQQTPGQGLQFLFEYFSETQRNKGNFPGRFSGRQFSNSRSEMNVSTLELGDSALYLCASSELAGASTDTQYFGPGTRLTVL.

This clone turned up a few times. The V and J genes are TRBV6-1 and TRBJ1-6, with 10 nucleotides matching TRBD1. Germline-derived CDR1 and CDR2 are MNHNS and SASEGT. Unmatched junction bases numbered 10, after V lost 8 bases and J lost 9 bases. The length of the CDR3 is 15 residues. CDR3 bases: TGTGCCAGCGACAAGACAGGGGGCGAGGGTTCACCCCTCCACTTT. Residues: CASDKTGGEGSPLHF.

In this sample, this clone turned up a few times. V usage is TRBV4-1 and J usage is TRBJ1-1; 8 bases agree with TRBD1. The CDR3 has 15 residues. CDR1 and CDR2 from the germline V gene are MGHRA and YSYEKL. V dropped 2 bases and J dropped 1; count of bases not matched to a gene: 3. CDR3 loop: CASSQFGQGNTEAFF. The CDR3 DNA follows: TGCGCCAGCAGCCAATTTGGACAGGGGAACACTGAAGCTTTCTTT.

V usage is TRBV27 and J usage is TRBJ1-1; D perhaps matches TRBD1 (6 bases). Per germline, CDR1 MNHEY and CDR2 SMNVEV (reference sequence). The CDR3 covers 15 residues. V lost 5 bases, J lost 0 bases, and 13 bases lay in between. The CDR3 here is CASSPHREMNTEAFF. CDR3 sequence (DNA): TGTGCCAGCAGTCCTCACAGGGAAATGAACACTGAAGCTTTCTTT.

This clone has a handful of counts. This chain joins TRBV14 and TRBJ2-5, with D perhaps TRBD2 (5 bases). This CDR3 has 16 residues. Germline-derived CDR1 and CDR2 are SGHDN and FVKESK. The V end was cut by 5 bases, the J end by 2 bases, with 18 bases between. The CDR3 DNA is TGTGCCAGCAGCGCCCGCGGGCGGGTCTTACAAGAGACCCAGTACTTC. The encoded protein is CASSARGRVLQETQYF.

The CDR3 sequence is CASSSAGTEQFF. The CDR3, as DNA: TGTGCCAGTTCGTCTGCGGGGACTGAGCAGTTCTTC. The chain recombines TRBV19 with TRBJ2-1, with D possibly TRBD2 on 6 matching bases. Germline CDR1 is LNHDA and CDR2 is SQIVND (reference sequence). This CDR3 has 12 residues. The germline V and J ends were trimmed by 8 bases and 9 bases, with 14 bases remaining between them.